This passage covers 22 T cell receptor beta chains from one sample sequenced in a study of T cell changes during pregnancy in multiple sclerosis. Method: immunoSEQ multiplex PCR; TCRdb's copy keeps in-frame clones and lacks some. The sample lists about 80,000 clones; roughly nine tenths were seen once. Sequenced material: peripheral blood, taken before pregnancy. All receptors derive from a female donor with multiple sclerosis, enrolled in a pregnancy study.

The CDR3 coding sequence is TGTGCCAGCAGCTTTCGACTAGCGGGAGGTCCCACAGATACGCAGTATTTT. This gives the protein CASSFRLAGGPTDTQYF. This chain links TRBV7-8 with TRBJ2-3; TRBD2 matches 13 bases. The CDR3 length is 17 residues. The V segment lost 3 bases and the J segment 2 bases; nucleotides outside the gene matches: 5. Germline V CDR1 and CDR2: SGHVS, FQNEAQ.

The CDR3 region is CASKDSSTDTQYF. The CDR3 DNA reads TGTGCCAGTAAAGACTCCTCCACAGATACGCAGTATTTT. V and J are TRBV19 and TRBJ2-3; D not resolved. The ends were cut back, 7 bases at V and 2 bases at J, with 10 bases in the middle. The CDR3 covers 13 residues. The germline CDR1 and CDR2 sequences are LNHDA and SQIVND (reference sequence).

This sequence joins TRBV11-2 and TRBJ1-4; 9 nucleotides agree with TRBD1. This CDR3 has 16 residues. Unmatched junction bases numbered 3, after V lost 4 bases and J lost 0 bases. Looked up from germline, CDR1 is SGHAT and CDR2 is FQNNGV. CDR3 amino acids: CASSSGQGATNEKLFF. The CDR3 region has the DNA TGTGCCAGCAGCTCGGGACAGGGAGCAACTAATGAAAAACTGTTTTTT.

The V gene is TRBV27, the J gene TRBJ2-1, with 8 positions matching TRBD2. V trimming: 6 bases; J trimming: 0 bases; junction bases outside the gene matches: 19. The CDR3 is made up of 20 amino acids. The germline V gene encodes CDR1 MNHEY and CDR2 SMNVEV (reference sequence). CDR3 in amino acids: CASSNIPGLDMSGSYNEQFF. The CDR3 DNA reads TGTGCCAGCAGCAATATCCCGGGACTAGATATGTCGGGCTCCTACAATGAGCAGTTCTTC.

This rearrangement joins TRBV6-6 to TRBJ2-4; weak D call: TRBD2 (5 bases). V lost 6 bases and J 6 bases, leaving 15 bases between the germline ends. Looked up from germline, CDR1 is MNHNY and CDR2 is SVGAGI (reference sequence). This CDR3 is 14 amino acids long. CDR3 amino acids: CASSPGTPSNIQYF. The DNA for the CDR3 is TGTGCCAGCAGCCCGGGAACGCCCTCAAACATTCAGTACTTC.

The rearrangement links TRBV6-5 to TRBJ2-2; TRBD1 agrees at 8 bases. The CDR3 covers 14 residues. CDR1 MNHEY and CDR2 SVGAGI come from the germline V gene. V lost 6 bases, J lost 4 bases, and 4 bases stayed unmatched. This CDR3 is CASRRDRFTGELFF. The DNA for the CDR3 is TGTGCCAGCAGGCGGGACAGGTTCACCGGGGAGCTGTTTTTT.

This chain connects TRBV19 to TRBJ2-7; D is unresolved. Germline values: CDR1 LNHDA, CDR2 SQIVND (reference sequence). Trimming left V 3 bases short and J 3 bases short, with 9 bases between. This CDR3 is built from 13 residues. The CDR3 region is CASSIEVRYEQYF. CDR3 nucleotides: TGTGCCAGTAGTATTGAGGTACGCTACGAGCAGTACTTC.

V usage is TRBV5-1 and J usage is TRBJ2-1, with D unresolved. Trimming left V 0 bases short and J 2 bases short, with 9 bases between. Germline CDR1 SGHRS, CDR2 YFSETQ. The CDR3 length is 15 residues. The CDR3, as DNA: TGCGCCAGCAGCTTGGAGCCTCTACCCTACAATGAGCAGTTCTTC. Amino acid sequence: CASSLEPLPYNEQFF.

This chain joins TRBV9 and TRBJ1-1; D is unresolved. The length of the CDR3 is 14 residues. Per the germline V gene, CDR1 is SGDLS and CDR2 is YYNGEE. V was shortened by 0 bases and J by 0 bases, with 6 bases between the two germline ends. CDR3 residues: CASSVGALNTEAFF. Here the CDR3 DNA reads TGTGCCAGCAGCGTAGGGGCGCTGAACACTGAAGCTTTCTTT. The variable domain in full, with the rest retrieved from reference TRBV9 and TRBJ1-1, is DSGVTQTPKHLITATGQRVTLRCSPRSGDLSVYWYQQSLDQGLQFLIQYYNGEERAKGNILERFSAQQFPDLHSELNLSSLELGDSALYFCASSVGALNTEAFFGQGTRLTVV.

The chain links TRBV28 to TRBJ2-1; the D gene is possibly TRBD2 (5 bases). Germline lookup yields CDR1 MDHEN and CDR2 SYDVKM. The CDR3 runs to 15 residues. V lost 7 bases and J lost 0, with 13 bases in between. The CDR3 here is CASTEERSSYNEQFF. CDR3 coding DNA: TGTGCCAGCACCGAAGAGCGGAGCTCCTACAATGAGCAGTTCTTC.

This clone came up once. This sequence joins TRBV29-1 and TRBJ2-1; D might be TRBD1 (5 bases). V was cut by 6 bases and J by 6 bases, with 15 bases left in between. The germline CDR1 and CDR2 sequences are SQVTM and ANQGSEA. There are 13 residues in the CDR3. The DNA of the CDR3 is TGCAGCGTCAGGACATATCTCGTCAATGAGCAGTTCTTC. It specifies CSVRTYLVNEQFF.

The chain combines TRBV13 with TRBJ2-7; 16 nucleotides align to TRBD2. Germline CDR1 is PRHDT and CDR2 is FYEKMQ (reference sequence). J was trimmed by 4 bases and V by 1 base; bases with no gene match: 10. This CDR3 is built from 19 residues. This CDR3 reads CASSLEGIGTSGREYEQYF. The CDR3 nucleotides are TGTGCCAGCAGCTTAGAGGGGATCGGGACTAGCGGGAGGGAATACGAGCAGTACTTC. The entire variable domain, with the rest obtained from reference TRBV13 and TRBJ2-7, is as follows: AAGVIQSPRHLIKEKRETATLKCYPIPRHDTVYWYQQGPGQDPQFLISFYEKMQSDKGSIPDRFSAQQFSDYHSELNMSSLELGDSALYFCASSLEGIGTSGREYEQYFGPGTRLTVT.

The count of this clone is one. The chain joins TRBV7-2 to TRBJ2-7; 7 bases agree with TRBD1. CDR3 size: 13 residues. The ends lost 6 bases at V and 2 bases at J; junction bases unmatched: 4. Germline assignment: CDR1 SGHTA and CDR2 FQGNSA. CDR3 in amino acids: CASSRTGAYEQYF. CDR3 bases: TGTGCCAGCAGTCGAACAGGGGCCTACGAGCAGTACTTC.

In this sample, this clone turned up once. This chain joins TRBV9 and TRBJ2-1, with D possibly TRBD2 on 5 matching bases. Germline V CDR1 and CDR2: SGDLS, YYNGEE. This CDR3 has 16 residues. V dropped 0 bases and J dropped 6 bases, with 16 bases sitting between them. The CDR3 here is CASSVVALGGLNEQFF. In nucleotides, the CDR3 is TGTGCCAGCAGCGTAGTGGCCCTCGGAGGCCTCAATGAGCAGTTCTTC.

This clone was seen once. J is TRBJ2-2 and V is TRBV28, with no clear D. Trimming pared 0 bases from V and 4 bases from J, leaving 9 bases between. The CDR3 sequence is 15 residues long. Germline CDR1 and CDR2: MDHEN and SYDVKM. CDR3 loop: CASSLWPQTTGELFF. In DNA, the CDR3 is TGTGCCAGCAGTTTATGGCCACAGACCACCGGGGAGCTGTTTTTT.

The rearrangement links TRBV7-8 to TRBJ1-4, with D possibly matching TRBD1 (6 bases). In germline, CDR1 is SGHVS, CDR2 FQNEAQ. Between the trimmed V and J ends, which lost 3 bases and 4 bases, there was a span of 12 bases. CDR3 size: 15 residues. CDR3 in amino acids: CASSLGGAVNEKLFF. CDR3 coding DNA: TGTGCCAGCAGCTTGGGGGGGGCGGTTAATGAAAAACTGTTTTTT.

CDR3 bases: TGTGCCAGCAGCTTGTGGATACAGGATGATCAGCCCCAGCATTTT. Its protein is CASSLWIQDDQPQHF. This rearrangement joins TRBV5-6 to TRBJ1-5; TRBD1 might be the D (5 bases). CDR1 and CDR2 from the germline V gene are SGHDT and YYEEEE. Deletions cut 1 base from V and 5 bases from J, with 13 bases between. The CDR3 loop spans 15 amino acids.

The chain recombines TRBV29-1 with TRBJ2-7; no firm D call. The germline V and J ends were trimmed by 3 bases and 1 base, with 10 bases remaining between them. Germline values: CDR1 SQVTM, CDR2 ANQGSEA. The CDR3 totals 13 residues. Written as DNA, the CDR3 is TGCAGCGTTGAGGTAAAGACATCCTACGAGCAGTACTTC. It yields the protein CSVEVKTSYEQYF.

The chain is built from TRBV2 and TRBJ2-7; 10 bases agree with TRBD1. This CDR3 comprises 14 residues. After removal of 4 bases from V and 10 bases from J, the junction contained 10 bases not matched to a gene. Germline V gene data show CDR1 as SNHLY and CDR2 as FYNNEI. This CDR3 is CASSAGQGSDLQYF. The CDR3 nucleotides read TGTGCCAGCAGTGCGGGACAGGGGTCCGACCTTCAGTACTTC.

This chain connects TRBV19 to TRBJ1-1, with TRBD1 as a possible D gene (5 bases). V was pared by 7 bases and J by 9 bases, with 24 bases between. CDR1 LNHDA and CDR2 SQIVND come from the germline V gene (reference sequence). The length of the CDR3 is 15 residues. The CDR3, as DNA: TGTGCCAGTATCGTGGGTTCACGTGTGGGGGGTCAAGCTTTCTTT. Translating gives CASIVGSRVGGQAFF.

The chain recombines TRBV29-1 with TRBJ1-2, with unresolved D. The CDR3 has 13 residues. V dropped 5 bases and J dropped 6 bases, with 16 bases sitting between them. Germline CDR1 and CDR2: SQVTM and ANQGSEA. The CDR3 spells CSVTRAGPNGYTF. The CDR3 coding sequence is TGCAGCGTTACGAGGGCAGGCCCTAATGGCTACACCTTC. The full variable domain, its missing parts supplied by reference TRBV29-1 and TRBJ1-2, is SAVISQKPSRDICQRGTSLTIQCQVDSQVTMMFWYRQQPGQSLTLIATANQGSEATYESGFVIDKFPISRPNLTFSTLTVSNMSPEDSSIYLCSVTRAGPNGYTFGSGTRLTVV.

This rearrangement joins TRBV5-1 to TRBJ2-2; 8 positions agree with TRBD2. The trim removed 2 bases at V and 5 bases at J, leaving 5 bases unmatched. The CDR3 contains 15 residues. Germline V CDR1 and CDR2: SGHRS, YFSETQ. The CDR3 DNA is TGCGCCAGCAGCTTTTTCGCGGGAGGTACCGGGGAGCTGTTTTTT. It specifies CASSFFAGGTGELFF.